The 7 T cell receptor beta chains given below trace back to one sample, sequenced in a study of CD8 T cells in ankylosing spondylitis. Their cognate antigens are unknown. TCRdb re-called the 5' RACE reads with MiXCR, one entry per CDR3 protein. In the table there are 220,000 or so distinct CDR3 sequences, 15% to 20% of which are singletons. Study-wide points: Typical of ankylosing spondylitis blood, it appeared, was a TCR beta motif of under 10 highly homologous variants.

The sequencing input was blood, either unsorted or a sorted T cell fraction (not recorded which). These receptors were obtained from a male donor with ankylosing spondylitis.

The chain recombines TRBV4-1 with TRBJ1-1; unclear D gene. The CDR3 consists of 15 residues. The germline CDR1 and CDR2 sequences are MGHRA and YSYEKL. V lost 0 bases and J lost 5, with 13 bases in between. The CDR3 nucleotides are TGCGCCAGCAGCCAAGAGGTGAAAGGGAGGACTGAAGCTTTCTTT. Its translation: CASSQEVKGRTEAFF.

The V call is TRBV27, the J call TRBJ2-1; 13 nucleotides align to TRBD2. The CDR3 is 14 amino acids. V was clipped by 5 bases and J by 7 bases; unmatched bases: 2. CDR1 is MNHEY and CDR2 is SMNVEV in the germline V gene (reference sequence). The CDR3 protein is CASSEGLAGNEQFF. CDR3 DNA sequence: TGTGCCAGCAGTGAGGGACTAGCGGGAAATGAGCAGTTCTTC.

This clonotype was recorded once. The genes are TRBV6-2 or TRBV6-3 and TRBJ1-6; 10 bases align to TRBD1. The J segment lost 10 bases and the V segment lost 6 bases, leaving 6 bases of the junction unmatched. The germline V gene encodes CDR1 MNHEY and CDR2 SVGEGT. The CDR3 has 14 residues. CDR3 loop: CASSWTGGSSPLHF. The DNA for the CDR3 is TGTGCCAGCAGCTGGACAGGGGGAAGCTCACCCCTCCACTTT.

At least ten counts were recorded for this clonotype. V and J are TRBV10-2 and TRBJ2-7, with D unresolved. Germline lookup yields CDR1 WSHSY and CDR2 SAAADI. The CDR3 is 13 amino acids. V gave up 3 bases and J gave up 2 bases, with 8 bases separating them. The CDR3 here is CASSELGAYEQYF. The CDR3 DNA follows: TGCGCCAGCAGTGAACTGGGCGCCTACGAGCAGTACTTC.

This clonotype showed up just a few times. The chain carries TRBV28 and TRBJ2-1; D is perhaps TRBD1 (5 bases). The V end lost 1 base, the J end lost 6 bases, and 13 bases lay between the germline ends. This CDR3 has 15 residues. Germline V gene sequence: CDR1 MDHEN, CDR2 SYDVKM. CDR3 DNA: TGTGCCAGCAGTTTATTCGATAGGGGCAGCAATGAGCAGTTCTTC. It translates to CASSLFDRGSNEQFF.

The gene calls are TRBV7-3 and TRBJ2-1; TRBD2 agrees at 10 bases. This CDR3 contains 18 residues. Germline CDR1 reads SGHTA; CDR2 reads FQGTGA. Losses at the gene ends were 1 base for V and 6 bases for J; bases not matched to a gene: 12. For the CDR3, the DNA is TGTGCCAGCAGCTTAATACCCGGGGTAGCGGGAGGACGCAATGAGCAGTTCTTC. Amino acid sequence: CASSLIPGVAGGRNEQFF.

This clonotype has a count of ten or more. The CDR3 spells CASSFPSGDRVNEQYF. DNA for the CDR3: TGTGCCAGCAGTTTCCCCTCGGGAGACAGGGTTAACGAGCAGTACTTC. The rearrangement uses TRBV12-3 or TRBV12-4 and TRBJ2-7, with D tentatively TRBD1 (7 bases). V was trimmed by 3 bases and J by 5 bases, leaving 20 bases between them. The CDR3 contains 16 residues.